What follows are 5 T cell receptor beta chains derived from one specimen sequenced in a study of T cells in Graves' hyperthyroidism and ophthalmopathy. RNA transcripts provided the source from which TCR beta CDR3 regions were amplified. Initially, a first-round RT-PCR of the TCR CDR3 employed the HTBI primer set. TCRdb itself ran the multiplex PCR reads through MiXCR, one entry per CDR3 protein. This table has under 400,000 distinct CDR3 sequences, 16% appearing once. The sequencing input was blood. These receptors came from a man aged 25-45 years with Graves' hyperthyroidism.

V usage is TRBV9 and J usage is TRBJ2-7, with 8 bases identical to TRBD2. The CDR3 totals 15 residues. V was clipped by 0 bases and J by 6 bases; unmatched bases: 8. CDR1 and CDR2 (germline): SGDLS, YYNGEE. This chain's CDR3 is CASSVVGSGSGEQYF. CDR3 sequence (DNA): TGTGCCAGCAGCGTAGTCGGAAGCGGGAGTGGCGAGCAGTACTTC.

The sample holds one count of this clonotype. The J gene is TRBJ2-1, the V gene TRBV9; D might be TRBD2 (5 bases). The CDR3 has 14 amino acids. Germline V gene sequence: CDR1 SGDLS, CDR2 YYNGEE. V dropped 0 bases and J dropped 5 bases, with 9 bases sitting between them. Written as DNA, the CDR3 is TGTGCCAGCAGCGTAGCTACGGGGAACAATGAGCAGTTCTTC. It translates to CASSVATGNNEQFF. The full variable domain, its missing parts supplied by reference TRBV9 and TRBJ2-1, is DSGVTQTPKHLITATGQRVTLRCSPRSGDLSVYWYQQSLDQGLQFLIQYYNGEERAKGNILERFSAQQFPDLHSELNLSSLELGDSALYFCASSVATGNNEQFFGPGTRLTVL.

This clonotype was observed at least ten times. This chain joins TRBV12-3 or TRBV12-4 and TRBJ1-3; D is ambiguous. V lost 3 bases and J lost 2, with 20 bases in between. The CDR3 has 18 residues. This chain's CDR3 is CASSFVYPEIRPGNTIYF. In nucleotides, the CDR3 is TGTGCCAGCAGTTTTGTGTACCCCGAAATTAGACCTGGAAACACCATATATTTT.

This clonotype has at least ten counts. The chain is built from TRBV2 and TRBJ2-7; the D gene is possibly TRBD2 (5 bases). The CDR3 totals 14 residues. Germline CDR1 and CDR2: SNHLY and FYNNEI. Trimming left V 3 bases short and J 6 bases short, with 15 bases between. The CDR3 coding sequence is TGTGCCAGCAGTGATGCATGGCAGCGGAGCGAGCAGTACTTC. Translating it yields CASSDAWQRSEQYF.

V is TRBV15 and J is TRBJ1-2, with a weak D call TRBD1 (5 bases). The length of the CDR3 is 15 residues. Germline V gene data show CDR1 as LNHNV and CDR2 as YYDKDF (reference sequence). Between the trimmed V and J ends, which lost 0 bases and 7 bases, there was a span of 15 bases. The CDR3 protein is CATSRDAGQGSGYTF. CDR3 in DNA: TGTGCCACCAGCAGAGATGCCGGGCAGGGTAGTGGCTACACCTTC.